By share of the sample, the clone carrying this T cell receptor (delta chain) is medium-sized. This specimen includes other DNA sequences encoding the same CDR3. CDR1 GEAIGNYY and CDR2 EKD come from the germline V gene. This CDR3 has 19 amino acids. The V and J ends lost 3 bases and 0 bases, in that order; junction bases with no gene match: 9. The sample originates from a study of gamma-delta chains in newborns, infants, children. Across the whole study: Microbial exposure reportedly drives polyclonal innate γδ T cell expansion after birth.

TCRdb reprocessed the reads using CATT. Of 5,500 to 6,500 delta-chain clones listed, approximately 1.9% are singletons. This receptor was identified in a child who was a newborn, infant or young child, either healthy, febrile or measles-vaccinated (not recorded which). Sequenced input: blood. The V and J genes are TRDV2 and TRDJ3; 8 bases agree with TRDD3. CDR3 in amino acids: CACDSTGGLSSWDTRQMFF. In DNA form, the CDR3 reads TGTGCCTGTGACTCTACTGGGGGGTTGAGCTCCTGGGACACCCGACAGATGTTTTTC.